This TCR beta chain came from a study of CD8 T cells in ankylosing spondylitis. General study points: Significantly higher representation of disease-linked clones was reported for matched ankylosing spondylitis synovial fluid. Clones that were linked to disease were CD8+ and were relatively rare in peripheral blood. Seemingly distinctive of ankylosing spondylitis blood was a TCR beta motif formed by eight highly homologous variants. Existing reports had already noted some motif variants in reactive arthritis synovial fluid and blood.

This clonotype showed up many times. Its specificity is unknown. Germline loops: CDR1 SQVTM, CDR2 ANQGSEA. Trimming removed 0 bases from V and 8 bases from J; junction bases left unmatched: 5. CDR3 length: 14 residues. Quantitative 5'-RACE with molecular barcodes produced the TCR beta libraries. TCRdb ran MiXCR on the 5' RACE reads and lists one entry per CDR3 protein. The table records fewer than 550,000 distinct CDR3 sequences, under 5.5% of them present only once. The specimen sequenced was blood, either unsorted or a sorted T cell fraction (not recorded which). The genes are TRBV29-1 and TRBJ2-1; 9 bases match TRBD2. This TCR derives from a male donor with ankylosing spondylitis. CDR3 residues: CSVEERGGPDEQFF. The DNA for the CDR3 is TGCAGCGTTGAAGAGCGGGGGGGCCCGGATGAGCAGTTCTTC.